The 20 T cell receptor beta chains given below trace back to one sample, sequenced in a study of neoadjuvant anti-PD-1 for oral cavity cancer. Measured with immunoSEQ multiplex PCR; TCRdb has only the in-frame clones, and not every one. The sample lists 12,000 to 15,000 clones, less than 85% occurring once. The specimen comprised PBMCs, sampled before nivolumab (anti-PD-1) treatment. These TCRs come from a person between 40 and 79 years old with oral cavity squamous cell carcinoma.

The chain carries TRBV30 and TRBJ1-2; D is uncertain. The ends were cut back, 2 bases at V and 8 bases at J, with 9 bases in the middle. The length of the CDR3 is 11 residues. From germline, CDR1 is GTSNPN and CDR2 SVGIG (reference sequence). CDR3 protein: CAWSLGYGYTF. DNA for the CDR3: TGTGCCTGGAGTTTAGGGTACGGCTACACCTTC.

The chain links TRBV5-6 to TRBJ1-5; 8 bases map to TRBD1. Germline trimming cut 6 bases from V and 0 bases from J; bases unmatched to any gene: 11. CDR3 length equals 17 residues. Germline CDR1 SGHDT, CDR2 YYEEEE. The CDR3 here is CASTRRSTGASNQPQHF. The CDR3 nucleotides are TGTGCCAGCACCCGGAGGTCGACAGGGGCTAGCAATCAGCCCCAGCATTTT. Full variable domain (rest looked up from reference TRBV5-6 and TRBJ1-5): DAGVTQSPTHLIKTRGQQVTLRCSPKSGHDTVSWYQQALGQGPQFIFQYYEEEERQRGNFPDRFSGHQFPNYSSELNVNALLLGDSALYLCASTRRSTGASNQPQHFGDGTRLSIL.

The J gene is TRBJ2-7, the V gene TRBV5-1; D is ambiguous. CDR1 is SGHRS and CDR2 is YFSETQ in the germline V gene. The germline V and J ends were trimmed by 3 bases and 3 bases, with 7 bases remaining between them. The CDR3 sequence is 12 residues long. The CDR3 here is CASSSNFYEQYF. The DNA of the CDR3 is TGCGCCAGCAGCTCAAACTTCTACGAGCAGTACTTC.

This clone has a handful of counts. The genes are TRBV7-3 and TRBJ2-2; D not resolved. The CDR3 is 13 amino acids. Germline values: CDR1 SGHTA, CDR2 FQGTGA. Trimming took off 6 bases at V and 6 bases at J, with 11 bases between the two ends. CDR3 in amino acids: CASRVDPAGELFF. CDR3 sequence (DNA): TGTGCCAGCAGGGTAGACCCAGCCGGGGAGCTGTTTTTT.

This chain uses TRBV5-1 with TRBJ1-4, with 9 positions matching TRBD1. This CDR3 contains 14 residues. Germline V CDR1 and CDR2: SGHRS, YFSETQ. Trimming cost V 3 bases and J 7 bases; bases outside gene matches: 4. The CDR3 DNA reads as TGCGCCAGCAGCTCCGGGACAGGGAGTGAAAAACTGTTTTTT. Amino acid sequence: CASSSGTGSEKLFF.

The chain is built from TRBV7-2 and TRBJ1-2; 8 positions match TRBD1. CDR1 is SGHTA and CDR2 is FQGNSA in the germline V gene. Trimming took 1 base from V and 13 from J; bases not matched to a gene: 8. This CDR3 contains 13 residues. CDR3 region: CASSLDRGSFATF. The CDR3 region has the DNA TGTGCCAGCAGCTTAGACAGGGGGTCGTTCGCCACCTTC.

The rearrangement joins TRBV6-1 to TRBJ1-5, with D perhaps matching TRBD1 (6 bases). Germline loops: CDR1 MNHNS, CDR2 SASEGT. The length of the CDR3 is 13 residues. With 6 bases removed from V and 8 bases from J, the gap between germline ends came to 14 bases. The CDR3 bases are TGTGCCAGCAGGGGGGCCCCGCTAGAGCCCCAGCATTTT. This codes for CASRGAPLEPQHF.

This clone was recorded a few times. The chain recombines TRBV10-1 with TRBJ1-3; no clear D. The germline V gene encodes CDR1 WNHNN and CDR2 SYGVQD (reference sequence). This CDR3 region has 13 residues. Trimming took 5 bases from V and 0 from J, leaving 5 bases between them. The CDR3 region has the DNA TGCGCCAGCAGTCCGAGCTCTGGAAACACCATATATTTT. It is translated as CASSPSSGNTIYF.

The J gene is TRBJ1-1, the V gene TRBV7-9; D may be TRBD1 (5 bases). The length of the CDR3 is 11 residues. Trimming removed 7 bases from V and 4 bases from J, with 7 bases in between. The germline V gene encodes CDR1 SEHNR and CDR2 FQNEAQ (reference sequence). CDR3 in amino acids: CASTGGTEAFF. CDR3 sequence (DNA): TGTGCCAGCACCGGGGGCACTGAAGCTTTCTTT.

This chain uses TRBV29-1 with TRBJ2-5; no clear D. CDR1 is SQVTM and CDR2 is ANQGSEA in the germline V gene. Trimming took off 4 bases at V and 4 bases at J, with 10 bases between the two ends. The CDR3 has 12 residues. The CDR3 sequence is CSVAEWLETQYF. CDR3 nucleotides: TGCAGCGTTGCGGAGTGGCTAGAGACCCAGTACTTC.

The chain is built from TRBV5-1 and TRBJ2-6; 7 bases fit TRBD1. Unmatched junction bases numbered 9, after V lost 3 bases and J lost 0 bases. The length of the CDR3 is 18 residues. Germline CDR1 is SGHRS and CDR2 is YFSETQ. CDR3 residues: CASSWGQQGSSGANVLTF. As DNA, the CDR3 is TGCGCCAGCAGCTGGGGACAGCAAGGGAGCTCTGGGGCCAACGTCCTGACTTTC. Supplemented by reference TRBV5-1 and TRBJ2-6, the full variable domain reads KAGVTQTPRYLIKTRGQQVTLSCSPISGHRSVSWYQQTPGQGLQFLFEYFSETQRNKGNFPGRFSGRQFSNSRSEMNVSTLELGDSALYLCASSWGQQGSSGANVLTFGAGSRLTVL.

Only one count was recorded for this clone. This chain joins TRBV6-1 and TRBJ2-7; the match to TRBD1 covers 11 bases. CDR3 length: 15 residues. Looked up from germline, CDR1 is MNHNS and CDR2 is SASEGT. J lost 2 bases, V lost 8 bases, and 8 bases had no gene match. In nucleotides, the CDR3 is TGTGCCAGCTACCCCGGGACAGGGGGTACCTACGAGCAGTACTTC. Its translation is CASYPGTGGTYEQYF.

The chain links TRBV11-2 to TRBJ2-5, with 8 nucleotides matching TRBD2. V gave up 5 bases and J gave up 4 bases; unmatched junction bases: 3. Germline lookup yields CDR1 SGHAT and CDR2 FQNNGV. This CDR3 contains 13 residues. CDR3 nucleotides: TGTGCCAGCAGCCCGGGGGGGTTAGAGACCCAGTACTTC. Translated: CASSPGGLETQYF.

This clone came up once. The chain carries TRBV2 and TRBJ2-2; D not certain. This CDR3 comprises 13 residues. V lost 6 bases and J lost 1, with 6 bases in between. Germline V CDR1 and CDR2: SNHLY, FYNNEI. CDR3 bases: TGTGCCAGCAGCTTACAGAACACCGGGGAGCTGTTTTTT. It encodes CASSLQNTGELFF.

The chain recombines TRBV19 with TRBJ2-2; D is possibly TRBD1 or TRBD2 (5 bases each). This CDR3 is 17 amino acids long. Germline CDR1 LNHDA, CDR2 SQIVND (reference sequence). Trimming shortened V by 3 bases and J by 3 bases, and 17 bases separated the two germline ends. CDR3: CASSIQPFGAYTGELFF. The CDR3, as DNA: TGTGCCAGTAGTATTCAGCCCTTCGGGGCCTACACCGGGGAGCTGTTTTTT.

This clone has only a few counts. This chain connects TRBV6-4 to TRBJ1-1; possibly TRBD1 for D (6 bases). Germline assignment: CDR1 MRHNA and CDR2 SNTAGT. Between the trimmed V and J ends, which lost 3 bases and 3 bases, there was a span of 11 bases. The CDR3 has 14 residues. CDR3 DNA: TGTGCCAGCAGTGAGACAGGACTATACACTGAAGCTTTCTTT. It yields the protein CASSETGLYTEAFF.

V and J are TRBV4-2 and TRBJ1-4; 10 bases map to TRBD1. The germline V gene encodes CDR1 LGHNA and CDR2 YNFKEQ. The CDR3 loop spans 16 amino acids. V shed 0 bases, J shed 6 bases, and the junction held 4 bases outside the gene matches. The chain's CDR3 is CASSQERQGADEKLFF. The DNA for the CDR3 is TGTGCCAGCAGCCAAGAGAGACAGGGGGCGGATGAAAAACTGTTTTTT.

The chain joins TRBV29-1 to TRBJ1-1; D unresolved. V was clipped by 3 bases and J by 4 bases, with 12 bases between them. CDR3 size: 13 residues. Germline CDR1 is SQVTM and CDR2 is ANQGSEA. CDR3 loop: CSVEVLSGTEAFF. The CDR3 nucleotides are TGCAGCGTTGAGGTGCTGAGTGGCACTGAAGCTTTCTTT. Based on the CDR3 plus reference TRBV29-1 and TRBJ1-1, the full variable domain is SAVISQKPSRDICQRGTSLTIQCQVDSQVTMMFWYRQQPGQSLTLIATANQGSEATYESGFVIDKFPISRPNLTFSTLTVSNMSPEDSSIYLCSVEVLSGTEAFFGQGTRLTVV.

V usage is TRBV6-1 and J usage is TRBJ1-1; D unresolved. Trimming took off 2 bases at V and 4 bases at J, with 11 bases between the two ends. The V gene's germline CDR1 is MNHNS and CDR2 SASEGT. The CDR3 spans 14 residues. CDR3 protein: CASSEKVRVTEAFF. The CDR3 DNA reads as TGTGCCAGCAGTGAAAAGGTTAGGGTCACTGAAGCTTTCTTT.

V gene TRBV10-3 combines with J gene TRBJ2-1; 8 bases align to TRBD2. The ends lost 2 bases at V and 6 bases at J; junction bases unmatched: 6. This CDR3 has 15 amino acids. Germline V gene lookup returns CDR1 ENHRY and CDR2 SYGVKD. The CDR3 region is CAISEDRGTSNEQFF. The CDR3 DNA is TGTGCCATCAGTGAGGACAGAGGGACTAGCAATGAGCAGTTCTTC.